This passage covers 30 T cell receptor beta chains from one sample sequenced in a study of blood T cell repertoires in COVID-19. Produced via immunoSEQ multiplex PCR; TCRdb's table is partial and in-frame only. The table lists fewer than 400,000 clones, approximately 81% of them singletons, with under 4% in the top ten. The sequenced sample consisted of peripheral blood. Receptors originate from a woman aged 18-29 years with acute or convalescent COVID-19.

This rearrangement joins TRBV18 to TRBJ1-1, with 8 bases that match TRBD1. Looked up from germline, CDR1 is KGHSH and CDR2 is LQKENI. V shed 4 bases and J 4 bases; nucleotides not matched to a gene: 8. CDR3 size: 15 residues. CDR3 sequence reads: CASSQLTGESTEAFF. The DNA of the CDR3 is TGTGCCAGCTCACAACTGACAGGGGAGAGCACTGAAGCTTTCTTT.

This sequence joins TRBV6-5 and TRBJ1-1; D may be TRBD1 (6 bases). Germline lookup yields CDR1 MNHEY and CDR2 SVGAGI. V was clipped by 7 bases and J by 3 bases, with 18 bases between them. The CDR3 loop spans 15 amino acids. The CDR3 spells CASTPVGRGDTEAFF. The CDR3 DNA sequence: TGTGCCAGCACTCCAGTGGGCAGGGGAGACACTGAAGCTTTCTTT.

The V gene is TRBV28, the J gene TRBJ1-1; TRBD1 aligns across 9 bases. Germline assignment: CDR1 MDHEN and CDR2 SYDVKM. Germline trimming cut 8 bases from V and 6 bases from J; bases unmatched to any gene: 16. This CDR3 region has 16 residues. This chain's CDR3 is CASGLQQGASLPEAFF. The DNA of the CDR3 is TGTGCCAGCGGCTTACAACAGGGGGCGAGTTTGCCTGAAGCTTTCTTT.

This chain connects TRBV24-1 to TRBJ2-2, with D perhaps TRBD2 (7 bases). The germline CDR1 and CDR2 sequences are KGHDR and SFDVKD. The CDR3 is 14 residues long. The V end lost 8 bases, the J end lost 5 bases, and 14 bases lay between the germline ends. The CDR3 is CATTAGTRTGELFF. Written as DNA, the CDR3 is TGTGCCACCACAGCGGGGACAAGGACCGGGGAGCTGTTTTTT.

V gene TRBV4-1 combines with J gene TRBJ2-1; TRBD2 agrees at 7 bases. The germline V gene encodes CDR1 MGHRA and CDR2 YSYEKL. The ends lost 3 bases at V and 5 bases at J; junction bases unmatched: 7. The CDR3 is 15 residues long. This CDR3 is CASSHSGTSNNEQFF. CDR3 nucleotide sequence: TGCGCCAGCAGCCACAGCGGGACCAGTAACAATGAGCAGTTCTTC.

The rearrangement joins TRBV3-1 (or the pseudogene TRBV3-2) to TRBJ1-2; possibly TRBD1 for D (5 bases). The ends were cut back, 1 base at V and 2 bases at J, with 8 bases in the middle. Germline V gene data show CDR1 as LGHDT and CDR2 as YNNKEL (reference sequence). CDR3 length equals 14 residues. CDR3 region: CASSQVSGNYGYTF. In nucleotides, the CDR3 is TGTGCCAGCAGCCAAGTCTCAGGGAACTATGGCTACACCTTC.

This clone appeared a single time. The chain employs TRBV2 and TRBJ2-2, with D possibly being TRBD1 (5 bases). Germline CDR1 is SNHLY and CDR2 is FYNNEI. Trimming took off 10 bases at V and 4 bases at J, with 16 bases between the two ends. The CDR3 runs 14 residues. The CDR3 coding sequence is TGTGCCATCCGAACGACAGATAGCACCGGGGAGCTGTTTTTT. It translates to CAIRTTDSTGELFF. Looking up the rest from reference TRBV2 and TRBJ2-2 gives the full variable domain: EPEVTQTPSHQVTQMGQEVILRCVPISNHLYFYWYRQILGQKVEFLVSFYNNEISEKSEIFDDQFSVERPDGSNFTLKIRSTKLEDSAMYFCAIRTTDSTGELFFGEGSRLTVL.

This chain links TRBV5-1 with TRBJ1-1, with 7 bases matching TRBD1. V lost 1 base and J lost 5; bases outside the gene matches: 5. This CDR3 comprises 14 residues. Germline values: CDR1 SGHRS, CDR2 YFSETQ. In nucleotides, the CDR3 is TGCGCCAGCAGCTTGCAGGGGGAGAGGACTGAAGCTTTCTTT. Its protein is CASSLQGERTEAFF.

The rearrangement uses TRBV6-5 and TRBJ1-5, with D tentatively TRBD1 (5 bases). Germline CDR1 reads MNHEY; CDR2 reads SVGAGI. The CDR3 contains 13 residues. V lost 8 bases and J lost 11, with 19 bases in between. CDR3 in DNA: TGTGCCAGCGGAGTGGTGATGGGAGGGGCCCAGCATTTT. Its translation: CASGVVMGGAQHF.

The chain recombines TRBV5-5 with TRBJ1-5, with D unclear. The V gene's germline CDR1 is SGHKS and CDR2 YYEKEE (reference sequence). V shed 1 base and J shed 0 bases, with 17 bases lying between them. This CDR3 comprises 18 residues. CDR3 protein: CASSLWLAPRGSNQPQHF. The CDR3 DNA sequence: TGTGCCAGCAGCTTGTGGCTGGCCCCCCGGGGTAGCAATCAGCCCCAGCATTTT.

This chain uses TRBV5-1 with TRBJ2-7; 9 bases agree with TRBD1. V lost 4 bases to trimming and J lost 5 bases; unmatched junction nucleotides: 10. The CDR3 sequence is 15 residues long. From germline, CDR1 is SGHRS and CDR2 YFSETQ. The CDR3 DNA reads TGCGCCAGCAGCATAGGACAGGGGTCCCGGCACGAGCAGTACTTC. Its protein is CASSIGQGSRHEQYF.

The J gene is TRBJ2-5, the V gene TRBV6-5, with 7 bases fitting TRBD1. Germline CDR1 is MNHEY and CDR2 is SVGAGI. J lost 2 bases, V lost 0 bases, and 6 bases had no gene match. The CDR3 extends over 16 amino acids. CDR3 bases: TGTGCCAGCAGTTACTCGGGGGCAGGGGGACAAGAGACCCAGTACTTC. This encodes CASSYSGAGGQETQYF.

V gene TRBV9 combines with J gene TRBJ1-4; the D gene is possibly TRBD1 (6 bases). This CDR3 spans 15 amino acids. CDR1 SGDLS and CDR2 YYNGEE come from the germline V gene. Trimming shortened V by 0 bases and J by 0 bases, and 6 bases separated the two germline ends. The CDR3 sequence is CASSVGQATNEKLFF. The CDR3 DNA reads TGTGCCAGCAGCGTAGGACAGGCAACTAATGAAAAACTGTTTTTT.

The CDR3 spells CASTLPGGNTIYF. CDR3 DNA sequence: TGTGCCAGCACCCTACCAGGGGGAAACACCATATATTTT. The rearrangement joins TRBV28 to TRBJ1-3; TRBD1 is a possible D gene (5 bases). The CDR3 is made up of 13 amino acids. V was cut by 7 bases and J by 4 bases, with 11 bases left in between. The germline V gene has CDR1 MDHEN and CDR2 SYDVKM.

This chain links TRBV7-3 with TRBJ1-1; unclear D gene. Trimming took off 3 bases at V and 1 base at J, with 6 bases between the two ends. This CDR3 comprises 13 residues. CDR1 and CDR2 from the germline V gene are SGHTA and FQGTGA. In nucleotides, the CDR3 is TGTGCCAGCAGCTTGGCAGGGAACACTGAAGCTTTCTTT. Translating it yields CASSLAGNTEAFF.

This chain uses TRBV5-1 with TRBJ2-3; possibly TRBD1 for D (6 bases). Trimming shortened V by 4 bases and J by 3 bases, and 15 bases separated the two germline ends. The CDR3 is made up of 15 amino acids. The germline V gene has CDR1 SGHRS and CDR2 YFSETQ. The chain's CDR3 is CASSNRAQQTDTQYF. Written as DNA, the CDR3 is TGCGCCAGCAGCAACAGGGCCCAACAAACAGATACGCAGTATTTT.

This chain uses TRBV7-2 with TRBJ2-2; TRBD2 matches at 7 bases. Germline V CDR1 and CDR2: SGHTA, FQGNSA. The CDR3 is 15 residues long. After removal of 4 bases from V and 5 bases from J, the junction contained 7 bases not matched to a gene. CDR3 sequence: CASSSDGRRTGELFF. Here the CDR3 DNA reads TGTGCCAGCAGCTCCGACGGGAGGCGGACCGGGGAGCTGTTTTTT.

The rearrangement joins TRBV19 to TRBJ1-1; D uncertain. Per the germline V gene, CDR1 is LNHDA and CDR2 is SQIVND (reference sequence). Trimming removed 3 bases at V and 3 bases at J, with 8 bases between. This CDR3 contains 13 residues. CDR3 sequence reads: CASSMGRDTEAFF. As DNA, the CDR3 is TGTGCCAGTAGTATGGGGAGAGACACTGAAGCTTTCTTT.

The rearrangement joins TRBV7-8 to TRBJ1-1; no definite D call. This CDR3 has 15 amino acids. V was clipped by 2 bases and J by 3 bases, with 13 bases between them. The V gene's germline CDR1 is SGHVS and CDR2 FQNEAQ. The CDR3 region has the DNA TGTGCCAGCAGCTTATATATGGCGGGAGACACTGAAGCTTTCTTT. It is translated as CASSLYMAGDTEAFF.

The V and J genes are TRBV7-9 and TRBJ2-1, with D possibly being TRBD2 (5 bases). Germline values: CDR1 SEHNR, CDR2 FQNEAQ (reference sequence). The CDR3 consists of 14 residues. V dropped 5 bases and J dropped 0 bases, with 8 bases sitting between them. CDR3 protein: CASSQGSSYNEQFF. In DNA, the CDR3 is TGTGCCAGCAGCCAAGGGAGCTCCTACAATGAGCAGTTCTTC.

The chain joins TRBV30 to TRBJ1-2; 8 bases line up with TRBD1. V shed 8 bases, J shed 5 bases, and the junction held 19 bases outside the gene matches. Per germline, CDR1 GTSNPN and CDR2 SVGIG (reference sequence). The CDR3 runs 16 residues. Written as DNA, the CDR3 is TGTGCCAGCAAGGGGGACGAGGCAGGGGGCGGGTATGGCTACACCTTC. Translation: CASKGDEAGGGYGYTF.

In its sample, this clone was seen once. The chain joins TRBV18 to TRBJ1-2, with TRBD1 identical over 7 bases. The CDR3 runs 15 residues. The ends lost 3 bases at V and 1 base at J; junction bases unmatched: 5. From germline, CDR1 is KGHSH and CDR2 LQKENI. The CDR3 DNA sequence: TGTGCCAGCTCACCTCCGGGACAGAGTAACTATGGCTACACCTTC. Translation gives CASSPPGQSNYGYTF.

The CDR3 nucleotides read TGTGCCACCAGTGATCCTAAGGGGGTGGTTAATGAGCAGTTCTTC. Translated: CATSDPKGVVNEQFF. This rearrangement joins TRBV24-1 to TRBJ2-1; D may be TRBD1 (6 bases). The V and J ends lost 3 bases and 7 bases respectively, with 15 bases between them. The CDR3 spans 15 residues. Germline values: CDR1 KGHDR, CDR2 SFDVKD.

V gene TRBV3-1 (or the pseudogene TRBV3-2) combines with J gene TRBJ2-2; no reliable D call. The V end was cut by 3 bases, the J end by 8 bases, with 7 bases between. Germline assignment: CDR1 LGHDT and CDR2 YNNKEL (reference sequence). The CDR3 spans 12 residues. The CDR3 nucleotides are TGTGCCAGCAGCCACCTAATGGGGGAGCTGTTTTTT. Translating gives CASSHLMGELFF.

This clone has a handful of counts. The chain has TRBV5-1 and TRBJ1-2; maybe TRBD1 (6 bases). The germline V gene encodes CDR1 SGHRS and CDR2 YFSETQ. V lost 2 bases and J lost 1, with 12 bases in between. CDR3 length equals 15 residues. The CDR3 is CASSLGGYLNYGYTF. Here the CDR3 DNA reads TGCGCCAGCAGCTTAGGGGGATACCTTAACTATGGCTACACCTTC.

This clone was counted a few times. The rearrangement links TRBV5-6 to TRBJ2-7, with 10 positions matching TRBD1. There are 15 residues in the CDR3. J was trimmed by 7 bases and V by 0 bases; bases with no gene match: 7. Germline loops: CDR1 SGHDT, CDR2 YYEEEE. CDR3 DNA: TGTGCCAGCAGCTTGGTGGGGACAGGGGCGAAAGAGCAGTACTTC. Translating gives CASSLVGTGAKEQYF.

V usage is TRBV5-1 and J usage is TRBJ1-6; 7 nucleotides agree with TRBD1. The germline CDR1 and CDR2 sequences are SGHRS and YFSETQ. J lost 6 bases, V lost 4 bases, and 7 bases had no gene match. The CDR3 length is 15 residues. CDR3 region: CASSVTGQTNSPLHF. In DNA form, the CDR3 reads TGCGCCAGCAGCGTAACGGGACAGACTAATTCACCCCTCCACTTT.

The chain uses TRBV28 and TRBJ1-2; 9 positions agree with TRBD1. The CDR3 has 18 amino acids. Looked up from germline, CDR1 is MDHEN and CDR2 is SYDVKM. After removal of 3 bases from V and 8 bases from J, the junction contained 19 bases not matched to a gene. The CDR3 protein is CASSLVYPNWDRVGGYTF. DNA for the CDR3: TGTGCCAGCAGTTTGGTCTACCCAAACTGGGACAGGGTGGGAGGCTACACCTTC.

The chain combines TRBV28 with TRBJ2-1; 11 bases match TRBD2. The CDR3 loop spans 16 amino acids. CDR1 is MDHEN, CDR2 SYDVKM, per germline. The junction had 10 bases not matched to a gene; V was cut back by 4 bases and J by 8 bases. The CDR3 loop reads CASSSSLAGGFDEQFF. Written as DNA, the CDR3 is TGTGCCAGCAGTTCGTCCCTAGCGGGGGGTTTCGATGAGCAGTTCTTC.

The chain is built from TRBV19 and TRBJ1-5, with 10 nucleotides matching TRBD1. CDR1 and CDR2 from the germline V gene are LNHDA and SQIVND (reference sequence). There are 18 residues in the CDR3. The J segment lost 0 bases and the V segment lost 6 bases, leaving 11 bases of the junction unmatched. This CDR3 reads CASSHKDRGIFSNQPQHF. DNA of the CDR3: TGTGCCAGTAGCCATAAGGACAGGGGGATTTTTAGCAATCAGCCCCAGCATTTT.